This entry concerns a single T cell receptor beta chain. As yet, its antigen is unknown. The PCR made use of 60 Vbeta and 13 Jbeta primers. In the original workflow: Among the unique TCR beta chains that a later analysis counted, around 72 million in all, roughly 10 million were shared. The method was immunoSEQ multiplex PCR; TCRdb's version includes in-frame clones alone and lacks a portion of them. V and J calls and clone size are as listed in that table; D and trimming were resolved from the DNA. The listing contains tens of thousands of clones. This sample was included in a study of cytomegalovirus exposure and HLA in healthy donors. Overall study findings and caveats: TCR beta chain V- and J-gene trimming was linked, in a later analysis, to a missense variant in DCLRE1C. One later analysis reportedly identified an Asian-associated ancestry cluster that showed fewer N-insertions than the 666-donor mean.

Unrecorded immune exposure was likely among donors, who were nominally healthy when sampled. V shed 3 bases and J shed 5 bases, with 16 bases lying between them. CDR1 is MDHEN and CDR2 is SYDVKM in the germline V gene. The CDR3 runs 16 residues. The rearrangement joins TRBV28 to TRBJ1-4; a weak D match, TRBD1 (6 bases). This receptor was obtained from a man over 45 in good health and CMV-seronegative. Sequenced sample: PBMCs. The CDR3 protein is CASSLGRQVGNEKLFF. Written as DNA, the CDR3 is TGTGCCAGCAGTTTGGGCCGACAGGTTGGGAATGAAAAACTGTTTTTT.